The 16 T cell receptor beta chains presented below share a single source sample, sequenced in a study of cytomegalovirus exposure and HLA in healthy donors. 60 Vbeta and 13 Jbeta primers were used in PCR. Sequencing was performed with immunoSEQ multiplex PCR; in TCRdb, only in-frame clones are kept and a portion is missing. The sample records around 99,000 clones, roughly two thirds being singletons. Material: PBMCs. The receptors were gathered from a woman aged 25 to 39 in good health and CMV-seronegative.

The genes are TRBV5-4 and TRBJ2-5, with 10 bases identical to TRBD2. Germline-derived CDR1 and CDR2 are SGHNT and YYREEE (reference sequence). The V and J ends lost 0 bases and 4 bases, in that order; junction bases with no gene match: 3. CDR3 size: 15 residues. CDR3 region: CASSLGGLALETQYF. CDR3 coding DNA: TGTGCCAGCAGCTTGGGGGGACTAGCGTTAGAGACCCAGTACTTC.

This CDR3 reads CASSLSTPRETQYF. CDR3 in DNA: TGCGCCAGCAGCTTATCTACTCCTAGGGAGACCCAGTACTTC. The chain has TRBV5-1 and TRBJ2-5; D remains unclear. Trimming pared 2 bases from V and 5 bases from J, leaving 13 bases between. Germline V gene lookup returns CDR1 SGHRS and CDR2 YFSETQ. This CDR3 spans 14 amino acids.

The J gene is TRBJ1-2, the V gene TRBV5-1; possibly TRBD1 for D (6 bases). CDR3 size: 15 residues. Deletions cut 5 bases from V and 3 bases from J, with 17 bases between. Germline CDR1 SGHRS, CDR2 YFSETQ. The chain's CDR3 is CASSLTQGGYYGYTF. Here the CDR3 DNA reads TGCGCCAGCAGTCTTACACAGGGAGGGTACTATGGCTACACCTTC.

This clone showed up just a few times. The chain uses TRBV27 and TRBJ2-2; 7 nucleotides agree with TRBD1. Per germline, CDR1 MNHEY and CDR2 SMNVEV (reference sequence). The CDR3 is made up of 16 amino acids. With 8 bases clipped from V and 5 bases from J, the junction kept 14 bases outside the gene matches. The CDR3 DNA sequence: TGTGCCAGCGGATCCAGAGGGACAGTAGCAACCGGGGAGCTGTTTTTT. It codes for CASGSRGTVATGELFF.

V gene TRBV7-2 combines with J gene TRBJ2-1; 8 positions agree with TRBD2. The CDR3 extends over 12 amino acids. V trimming: 5 bases; J trimming: 12 bases; junction bases outside the gene matches: 6. Looked up from germline, CDR1 is SGHTA and CDR2 is FQGNSA. CDR3 in amino acids: CASSPGLALQFF. The DNA of the CDR3 is TGTGCCAGCAGCCCTGGACTAGCTCTGCAGTTCTTC.

This chain links TRBV19 with TRBJ2-7; 8 nucleotides agree with TRBD1. The CDR3 length is 17 residues. Germline values: CDR1 LNHDA, CDR2 SQIVND (reference sequence). Germline trimming cut 5 bases from V and 4 bases from J; bases unmatched to any gene: 16. The CDR3 sequence: CASSAPPGTGPTYEQYF. In DNA form, the CDR3 reads TGTGCCAGTAGTGCCCCGCCCGGGACAGGCCCTACTTACGAGCAGTACTTC.

This clone came up a few times. This chain uses TRBV10-3 with TRBJ2-3; 16 bases are shared with TRBD2. The CDR3 length is 19 residues. The V and J ends lost 4 bases and 2 bases, in that order; junction bases with no gene match: 9. Germline V lookup: CDR1 ENHRY, CDR2 SYGVKD. The CDR3 DNA sequence: TGTGCCATCAGTGTAACCGGGACTAGCGGGGGGGGCTACACAGATACGCAGTATTTT. Its protein product is CAISVTGTSGGGYTDTQYF.

V usage is TRBV7-2 and J usage is TRBJ2-7; perhaps TRBD1 as D (6 bases). CDR3 length: 16 amino acids. CDR1 is SGHTA and CDR2 is FQGNSA in the germline V gene. V shed 0 bases and J shed 8 bases, with 20 bases lying between them. Here the CDR3 reads CASSLALWGRGSKQYF. CDR3 nucleotides: TGTGCCAGCAGCTTAGCACTATGGGGGCGCGGTAGTAAGCAGTACTTC. The entire variable domain, with the rest obtained from reference TRBV7-2 and TRBJ2-7, is as follows: GAGVSQSPSNKVTEKGKDVELRCDPISGHTALYWYRQSLGQGLEFLIYFQGNSAPDKSGLPSDRFSAERTGGSVSTLTIQRTQQEDSAVYLCASSLALWGRGSKQYFGPGTRLTVT.

This clone was counted once. The chain recombines TRBV15 with TRBJ2-1, with D perhaps matching TRBD1 (5 bases). Germline V CDR1 and CDR2: LNHNV, YYDKDF (reference sequence). CDR3 length equals 17 residues. Trimming took off 0 bases at V and 4 bases at J, with 16 bases between the two ends. In nucleotides, the CDR3 is TGTGCCACCAGCAGAGATCACAGGACAAGAAAGTACAATGAGCAGTTCTTC. This encodes CATSRDHRTRKYNEQFF.

The chain links TRBV28 to TRBJ2-2; 7 bases fit TRBD1. In germline, CDR1 is MDHEN, CDR2 SYDVKM. This CDR3 has 16 residues. J lost 0 bases, V lost 6 bases, and 7 bases had no gene match. CDR3 region: CASSHSGTANTGELFF. The CDR3 region has the DNA TGTGCCAGCAGCCATTCCGGGACAGCGAACACCGGGGAGCTGTTTTTT.

The V and J genes are TRBV18 and TRBJ2-7, with 7 bases matching TRBD1. V trimming: 1 base; J trimming: 2 bases; junction bases outside the gene matches: 2. CDR1 and CDR2 (germline): KGHSH, LQKENI. This CDR3 comprises 14 residues. CDR3 sequence reads: CASSPQGATYEQYF. The DNA for the CDR3 is TGTGCCAGCTCACCACAGGGGGCTACCTACGAGCAGTACTTC.

This clone was recorded a few times. V usage is TRBV9 and J usage is TRBJ2-1; TRBD2 agrees at 8 bases. V dropped 0 bases and J dropped 5; count of bases not matched to a gene: 4. This CDR3 region has 15 residues. Germline assignment: CDR1 SGDLS and CDR2 YYNGEE. The CDR3 here is CASSVAAGGNNEQFF. The DNA of the CDR3 is TGTGCCAGCAGCGTAGCGGCGGGGGGAAACAATGAGCAGTTCTTC. The full variable domain, in which reference TRBV9 and TRBJ2-1 provide the parts outside the CDR3, is DSGVTQTPKHLITATGQRVTLRCSPRSGDLSVYWYQQSLDQGLQFLIQYYNGEERAKGNILERFSAQQFPDLHSELNLSSLELGDSALYFCASSVAAGGNNEQFFGPGTRLTVL.

V and J are TRBV27 and TRBJ1-1; 8 bases agree with TRBD1. Germline values: CDR1 MNHEY, CDR2 SMNVEV (reference sequence). The V and J ends lost 3 bases and 5 bases, in that order; junction bases with no gene match: 5. The CDR3 runs to 14 residues. The CDR3 DNA reads TGTGCCAGCAGTTTGGGACAGGCCTGGACTGAAGCTTTCTTT. Its translation: CASSLGQAWTEAFF.

This clone was picked up a small number of times. The CDR3 DNA sequence: TGTGCCAGCAGCCTTGGTGCCGGTTGGGCCTACACCTTC. As protein: CASSLGAGWAYTF. J is TRBJ1-2 and V is TRBV5-6; D call uncertain. The V gene's germline CDR1 is SGHDT and CDR2 YYEEEE. CDR3 size: 13 residues. Trimming stripped 4 bases from V and 10 bases from J, with 17 bases between.

The chain recombines TRBV18 with TRBJ2-7; 7 nucleotides match TRBD1. With 5 bases clipped from V and 0 bases from J, the junction kept 7 bases outside the gene matches. Germline CDR1 reads KGHSH; CDR2 reads LQKENI. The length of the CDR3 is 15 residues. CDR3 DNA sequence: TGTGCCAGCTCAAATCGACAGGGAAGCTCCTACGAGCAGTACTTC. Translated: CASSNRQGSSYEQYF. Together with reference TRBV18 and TRBJ2-7, the CDR3 gives the full variable domain: NAGVMQNPRHLVRRRGQEARLRCSPMKGHSHVYWYRQLPEEGLKFMVYLQKENIIDESGMPKERFSAEFPKEGPSILRIQQVVRGDSAAYFCASSNRQGSSYEQYFGPGTRLTVT.

The rearrangement links TRBV28 to TRBJ2-7; 12 bases fit TRBD1. Per the germline V gene, CDR1 is MDHEN and CDR2 is SYDVKM. The CDR3 sequence is 15 residues long. V was pared by 6 bases and J by 4 bases, with 7 bases of the junction left unmatched. The DNA for the CDR3 is TGTGCCAGCAGCCCTACGGGACAGGGGGCGTACGAGCAGTACTTC. Translating gives CASSPTGQGAYEQYF.